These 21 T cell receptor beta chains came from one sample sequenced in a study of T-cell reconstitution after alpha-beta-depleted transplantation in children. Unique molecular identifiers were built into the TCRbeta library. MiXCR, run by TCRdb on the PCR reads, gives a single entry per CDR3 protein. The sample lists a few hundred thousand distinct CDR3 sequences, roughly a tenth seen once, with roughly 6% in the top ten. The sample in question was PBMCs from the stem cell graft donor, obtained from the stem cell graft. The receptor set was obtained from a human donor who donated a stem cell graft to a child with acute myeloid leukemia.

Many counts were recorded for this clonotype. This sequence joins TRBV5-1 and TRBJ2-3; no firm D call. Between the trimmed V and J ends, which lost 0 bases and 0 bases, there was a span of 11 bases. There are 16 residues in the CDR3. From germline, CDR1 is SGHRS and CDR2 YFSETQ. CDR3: CASSLGVSSSTDTQYF. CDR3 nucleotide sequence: TGCGCCAGCAGCTTGGGTGTTTCTTCTAGCACAGATACGCAGTATTTT.

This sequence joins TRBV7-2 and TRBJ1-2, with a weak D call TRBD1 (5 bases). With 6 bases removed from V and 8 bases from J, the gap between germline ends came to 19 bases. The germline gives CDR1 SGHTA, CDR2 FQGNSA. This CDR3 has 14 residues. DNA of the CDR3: TGTGCCAGCAGGACCCTGACAGCCGGCGGAGGCTACACCTTC. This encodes CASRTLTAGGGYTF.

The CDR3 loop reads CASSYTNSYEQYF. The CDR3 nucleotides are TGTGCCAGCAGTTACACAAACAGCTACGAGCAGTACTTC. The chain combines TRBV6-5 with TRBJ2-7; D is ambiguous. This CDR3 region has 13 residues. Looked up from germline, CDR1 is MNHEY and CDR2 is SVGAGI. Trimming took 2 bases from V and 3 from J, leaving 8 bases between them.

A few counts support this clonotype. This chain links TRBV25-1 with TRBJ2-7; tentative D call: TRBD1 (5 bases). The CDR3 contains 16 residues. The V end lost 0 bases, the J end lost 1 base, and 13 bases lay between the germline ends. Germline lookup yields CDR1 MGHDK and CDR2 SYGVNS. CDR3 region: CASSEYSPGKSYEQYF. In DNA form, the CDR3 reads TGTGCCAGCAGTGAATATAGCCCAGGGAAATCCTACGAGCAGTACTTC.

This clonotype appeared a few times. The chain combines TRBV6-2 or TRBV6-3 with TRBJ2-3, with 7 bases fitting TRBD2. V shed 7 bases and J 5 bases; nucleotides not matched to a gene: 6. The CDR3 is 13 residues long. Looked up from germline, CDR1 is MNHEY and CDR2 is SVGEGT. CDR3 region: CASTGLQRDTQYF. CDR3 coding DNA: TGTGCCAGCACGGGACTACAGAGAGATACGCAGTATTTT.

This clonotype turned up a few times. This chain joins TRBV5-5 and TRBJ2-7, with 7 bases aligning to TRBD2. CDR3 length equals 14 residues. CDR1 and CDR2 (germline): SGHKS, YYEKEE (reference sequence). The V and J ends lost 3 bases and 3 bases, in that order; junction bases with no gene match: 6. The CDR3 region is CASSSTAGIYEQYF. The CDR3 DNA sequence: TGTGCCAGCAGCTCCACAGCGGGAATCTACGAGCAGTACTTC.

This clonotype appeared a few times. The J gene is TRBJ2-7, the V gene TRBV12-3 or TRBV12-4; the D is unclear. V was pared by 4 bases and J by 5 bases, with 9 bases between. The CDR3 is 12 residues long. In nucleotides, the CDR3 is TGTGCCAGCAGTTCGACCCGGGACGAGCAGTACTTC. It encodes CASSSTRDEQYF.

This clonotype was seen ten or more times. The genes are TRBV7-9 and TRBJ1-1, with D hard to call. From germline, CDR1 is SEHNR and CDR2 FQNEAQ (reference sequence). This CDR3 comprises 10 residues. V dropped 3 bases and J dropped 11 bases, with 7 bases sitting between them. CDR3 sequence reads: CASSLVEAFF. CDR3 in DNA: TGTGCCAGCAGCTTGGTAGAGGCTTTCTTT. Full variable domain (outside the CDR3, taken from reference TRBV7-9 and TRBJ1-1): DTGVSQNPRHKITKRGQNVTFRCDPISEHNRLYWYRQTLGQGPEFLTYFQNEAQLEKSRLLSDRFSAERPKGSFSTLEIQRTEQGDSAMYLCASSLVEAFFGQGTRLTVV.

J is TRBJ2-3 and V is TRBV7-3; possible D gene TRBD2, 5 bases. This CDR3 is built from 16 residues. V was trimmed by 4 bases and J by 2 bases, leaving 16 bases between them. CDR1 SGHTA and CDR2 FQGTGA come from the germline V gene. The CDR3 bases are TGTGCCAGCAGCTCCGGAGCGGATCCCCTCACAGATACGCAGTATTTT. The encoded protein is CASSSGADPLTDTQYF.

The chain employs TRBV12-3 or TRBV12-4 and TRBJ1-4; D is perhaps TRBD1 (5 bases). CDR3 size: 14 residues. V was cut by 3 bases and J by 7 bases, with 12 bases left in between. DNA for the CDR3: TGTGCCAGCAGTTTGACAGTCGGTTTTGAAAAACTGTTTTTT. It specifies CASSLTVGFEKLFF.

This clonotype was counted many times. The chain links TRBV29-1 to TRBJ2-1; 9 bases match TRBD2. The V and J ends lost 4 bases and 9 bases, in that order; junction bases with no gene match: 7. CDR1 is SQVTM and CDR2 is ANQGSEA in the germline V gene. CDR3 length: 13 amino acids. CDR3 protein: CSVGGRAFGEQFF. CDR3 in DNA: TGCAGCGTTGGCGGGAGGGCCTTCGGTGAGCAGTTCTTC.

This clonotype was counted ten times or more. The CDR3 nucleotides read TGTGCCAGCAGACCCACGACAGGGGGGTCCTACAATGAGCAGTTCTTC. This codes for CASRPTTGGSYNEQFF. The chain employs TRBV3-1 and TRBJ2-1; 9 bases are shared with TRBD1. CDR1 and CDR2 (germline): LGHDT, YNNKEL (reference sequence). The CDR3 is 16 amino acids. After removal of 6 bases from V and 1 base from J, the junction contained 7 bases not matched to a gene.

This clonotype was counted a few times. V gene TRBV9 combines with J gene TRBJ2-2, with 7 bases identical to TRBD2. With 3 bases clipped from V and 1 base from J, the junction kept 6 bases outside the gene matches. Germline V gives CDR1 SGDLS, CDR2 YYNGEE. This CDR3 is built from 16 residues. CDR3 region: CASSGGPSGNTGELFF. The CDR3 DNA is TGTGCCAGCAGCGGGGGACCTAGCGGGAACACCGGGGAGCTGTTTTTT.

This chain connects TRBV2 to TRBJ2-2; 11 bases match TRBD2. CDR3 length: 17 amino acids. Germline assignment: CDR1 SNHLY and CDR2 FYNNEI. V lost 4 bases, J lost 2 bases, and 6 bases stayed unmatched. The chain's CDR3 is CASSATSGRDNTGELFF. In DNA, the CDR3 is TGTGCCAGCAGTGCTACTAGCGGGAGAGATAACACCGGGGAGCTGTTTTTT.

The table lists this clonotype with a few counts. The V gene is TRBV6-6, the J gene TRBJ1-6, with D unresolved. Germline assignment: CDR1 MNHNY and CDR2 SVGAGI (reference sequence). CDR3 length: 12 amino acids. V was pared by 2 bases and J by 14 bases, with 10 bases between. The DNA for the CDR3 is TGTGCCAGCAGTTACGAGCTCGACACCCTCCACTTT. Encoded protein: CASSYELDTLHF.

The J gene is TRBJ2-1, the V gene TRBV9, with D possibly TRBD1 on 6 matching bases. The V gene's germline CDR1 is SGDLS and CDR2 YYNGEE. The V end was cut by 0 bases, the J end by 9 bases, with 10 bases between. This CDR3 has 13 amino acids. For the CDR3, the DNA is TGTGCCAGCAGCGTAGCGCAGGGGAGTGAGCAGTTCTTC. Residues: CASSVAQGSEQFF.

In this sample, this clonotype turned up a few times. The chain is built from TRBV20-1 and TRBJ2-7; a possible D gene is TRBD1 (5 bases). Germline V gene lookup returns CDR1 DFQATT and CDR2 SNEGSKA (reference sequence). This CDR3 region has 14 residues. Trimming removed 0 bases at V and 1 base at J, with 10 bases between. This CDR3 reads CSARDGARSYEQYF. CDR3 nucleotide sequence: TGCAGTGCTAGAGATGGGGCCCGGTCCTACGAGCAGTACTTC.

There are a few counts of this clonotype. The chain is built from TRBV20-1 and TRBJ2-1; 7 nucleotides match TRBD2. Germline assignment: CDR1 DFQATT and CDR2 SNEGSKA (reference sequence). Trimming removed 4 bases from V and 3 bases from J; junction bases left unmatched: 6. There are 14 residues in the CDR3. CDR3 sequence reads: CSAMRTSGYNEQFF. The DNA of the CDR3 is TGCAGTGCTATGCGGACTAGTGGCTACAATGAGCAGTTCTTC.

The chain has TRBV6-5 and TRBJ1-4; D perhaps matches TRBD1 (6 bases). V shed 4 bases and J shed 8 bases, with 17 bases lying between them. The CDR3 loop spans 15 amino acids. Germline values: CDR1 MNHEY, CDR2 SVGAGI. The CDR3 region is CASSSGGGIQEKLFF. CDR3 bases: TGTGCCAGCAGTTCCGGAGGGGGTATTCAGGAAAAACTGTTTTTT.

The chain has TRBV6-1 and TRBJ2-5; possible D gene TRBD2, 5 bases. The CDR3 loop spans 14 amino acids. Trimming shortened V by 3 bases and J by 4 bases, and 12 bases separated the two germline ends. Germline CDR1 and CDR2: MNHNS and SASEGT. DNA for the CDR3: TGTGCCAGCAGTGAGTCTGGGAGCCCAGAGACCCAGTACTTC. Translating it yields CASSESGSPETQYF.

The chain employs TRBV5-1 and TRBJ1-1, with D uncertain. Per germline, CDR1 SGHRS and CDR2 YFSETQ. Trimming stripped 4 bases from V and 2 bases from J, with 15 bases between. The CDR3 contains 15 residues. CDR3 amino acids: CASSRIPGANTEAFF. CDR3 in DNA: TGCGCCAGCAGCCGCATACCAGGAGCCAACACTGAAGCTTTCTTT.